This note documents a single T cell receptor (beta chain) sequence. Its antigen is unknown. Both 60 Vbeta primers and 13 Jbeta primers went into the PCR. Profiled with immunoSEQ multiplex PCR; TCRdb holds only in-frame clones, not every one. The profile covers around 90,000 clones, with 85% appearing a single time and 7.4% taken by the ten largest. These data originate in a study of cytomegalovirus exposure and HLA in healthy donors. The CDR3 spans 16 residues. Germline loops: CDR1 SGHRS, CDR2 YFSETQ. V shed 0 bases and J shed 5 bases, with 17 bases lying between them. Study-level results: CMV serostatus was the sole immune exposure data available.

The sample was PBMCs. This sequence was found in a man aged 35 to 55 in good health and CMV-seropositive. V gene TRBV5-1 combines with J gene TRBJ2-5, with a weak D call TRBD1 (5 bases). CDR3 nucleotides: TGCGCCAGCAGCTTGGATAGTGGGGCGCGAGAGGAGACCCAGTACTTC. Amino acids: CASSLDSGAREETQYF.